These 30 T cell receptor beta chains were sequenced from one sample in a study of control samples from healthy donors and cancer patients. The data were produced by immunoSEQ multiplex PCR, yet TCRdb's version contains in-frame clones alone and is incomplete. The sample has around 70,000 clones; around 93% are singletons. The sequenced material came from blood. The source is a woman in her twenties or thirties in good health.

V gene TRBV10-3 combines with J gene TRBJ2-2; TRBD2 aligns across 8 bases. Germline assignment: CDR1 ENHRY and CDR2 SYGVKD. J was trimmed by 0 bases and V by 6 bases; bases with no gene match: 12. The CDR3 runs to 18 residues. Here the CDR3 reads CAISSAGATIANTGELFF. CDR3 bases: TGTGCCATCAGCTCAGCGGGGGCCACAATCGCGAACACCGGGGAGCTGTTTTTT.

In its sample, this clone was seen once. The chain joins TRBV6-6 to TRBJ1-5; D unresolved. The germline gives CDR1 MNHNY, CDR2 SVGAGI (reference sequence). This CDR3 spans 15 amino acids. V was cut by 8 bases and J by 2 bases, with 16 bases left in between. The CDR3 is CASGDPGNGNQPQHF. For the CDR3, the DNA is TGTGCCAGCGGTGACCCGGGTAATGGCAATCAGCCCCAGCATTTT.

J is TRBJ2-7 and V is TRBV6-5; 12 bases align to TRBD2. Losses at the gene ends were 6 bases for V and 5 bases for J; bases not matched to a gene: 5. CDR1 is MNHEY, CDR2 SVGAGI, per germline. The CDR3 sequence is 14 residues long. CDR3: CASRETSGGHEQYF. CDR3 DNA sequence: TGTGCCAGCAGAGAGACTAGCGGGGGCCACGAGCAGTACTTC.

The rearrangement uses TRBV6-1 and TRBJ1-5; D is unclear. Trimming took 1 base from V and 0 from J, leaving 10 bases between them. The CDR3 extends over 16 amino acids. Per the germline V gene, CDR1 is MNHNS and CDR2 is SASEGT. CDR3 residues: CASSEDSSYSNQPQHF. DNA for the CDR3: TGTGCCAGCAGTGAAGACAGTTCGTATAGCAATCAGCCCCAGCATTTT.

This chain's CDR3 is CSANRGDYNEQFF. CDR3 nucleotide sequence: TGCAGCGCCAACCGGGGGGACTACAATGAGCAGTTCTTC. The rearrangement links TRBV29-1 to TRBJ2-1; 7 bases are a match to TRBD2. This CDR3 region has 13 residues. Germline values: CDR1 SQVTM, CDR2 ANQGSEA. V dropped 7 bases and J dropped 3; count of bases not matched to a gene: 6.

This chain connects TRBV5-1 to TRBJ1-6; 7 bases map to TRBD1. The CDR3 runs to 18 residues. In germline, CDR1 is SGHRS, CDR2 YFSETQ. With V trimmed by 0 bases and J by 9 bases, 15 bases remained unmatched. CDR3 DNA: TGCGCCAGCAGCTTGGAGACAGGGACATCGGGCAATTTTTCACCCCTCCACTTT. As protein: CASSLETGTSGNFSPLHF. The full variable domain, completed using reference TRBV5-1 and TRBJ1-6, is KAGVTQTPRYLIKTRGQQVTLSCSPISGHRSVSWYQQTPGQGLQFLFEYFSETQRNKGNFPGRFSGRQFSNSRSEMNVSTLELGDSALYLCASSLETGTSGNFSPLHFGNGTRLTVT.

The CDR3 DNA is TGTGCCAGCAGCCGGACAGAAGCGGGGGCCCTACAAGAGACCCAGTACTTC. The encoded protein is CASSRTEAGALQETQYF. The V call is TRBV11-2, the J call TRBJ2-5; TRBD2 agrees at 8 bases. The ends lost 5 bases at V and 2 bases at J; junction bases unmatched: 13. Germline values: CDR1 SGHAT, CDR2 FQNNGV. The CDR3 extends over 17 amino acids.

The V and J genes are TRBV24-1 and TRBJ2-7; D uncertain. Germline V gene lookup returns CDR1 KGHDR and CDR2 SFDVKD. V lost 3 bases and J 2 bases, leaving 1 base between the germline ends. The CDR3 is made up of 11 amino acids. The CDR3 coding sequence is TGTGCCACCAGTGATCCCTACGAGCAGTACTTC. This encodes CATSDPYEQYF.

The genes are TRBV29-1 and TRBJ1-4; D is possibly TRBD1 (6 bases). V lost 5 bases, J lost 3 bases, and 10 bases lay in between. CDR3 length equals 13 residues. In germline, CDR1 is SQVTM, CDR2 ANQGSEA. CDR3 in DNA: TGCAGCGTTACGACAGGCTCTAATGAAAAACTGTTTTTT. Translated, it gives CSVTTGSNEKLFF. The variable domain in full, with the rest retrieved from reference TRBV29-1 and TRBJ1-4, is SAVISQKPSRDICQRGTSLTIQCQVDSQVTMMFWYRQQPGQSLTLIATANQGSEATYESGFVIDKFPISRPNLTFSTLTVSNMSPEDSSIYLCSVTTGSNEKLFFGSGTQLSVL.

The J gene is TRBJ1-5, the V gene TRBV2; weak D call: TRBD1 (5 bases). The V end was cut by 4 bases, the J end by 4 bases, with 17 bases between. CDR1 SNHLY and CDR2 FYNNEI come from the germline V gene. CDR3 length: 16 residues. CDR3 in amino acids: CASSARLGQRNQPQHF. CDR3 DNA sequence: TGTGCCAGCAGTGCACGTCTGGGGCAGCGAAATCAGCCCCAGCATTTT.

This clone was seen once. The chain employs TRBV11-3 and TRBJ2-7, with a weak D call TRBD1 (6 bases). The CDR3 consists of 12 residues. The V and J ends lost 4 bases and 4 bases respectively, with 8 bases between them. Germline V gives CDR1 SGHNT, CDR2 YENEEA. CDR3 DNA: TGTGCCAGCAGCTCCACAGGGTACGAGCAGTACGTC. Encoded protein: CASSSTGYEQYV.

This chain uses TRBV28 with TRBJ1-5; D gene ambiguous. The CDR3 has 14 residues. V lost 3 bases to trimming and J lost 3 bases, with 9 bases between them. The germline V gene has CDR1 MDHEN and CDR2 SYDVKM. CDR3 DNA: TGTGCCAGCAGTTTTAGAGGATTCAATCAGCCCCAGCATTTT. It specifies CASSFRGFNQPQHF.

This chain links TRBV4-1 with TRBJ1-5; no definite D call. This CDR3 contains 15 residues. The V gene's germline CDR1 is MGHRA and CDR2 YSYEKL. The V and J ends lost 6 bases and 1 base respectively, with 13 bases between them. CDR3 loop: CASRPGKTSNQPQHF. CDR3 coding DNA: TGCGCCAGCAGACCTGGGAAAACCAGCAATCAGCCCCAGCATTTT.

The J gene is TRBJ2-7, the V gene TRBV7-9; perhaps TRBD1 as D (5 bases). CDR1 is SEHNR, CDR2 FQNEAQ, per germline (reference sequence). This CDR3 is 14 amino acids long. V lost 5 bases, J lost 4 bases, and 15 bases lay in between. CDR3 loop: CASSRMTEYYEQYF. The CDR3 region has the DNA TGTGCCAGCAGCCGGATGACAGAGTATTACGAGCAGTACTTC.

The chain employs TRBV28 and TRBJ1-5, with TRBD1 identical over 7 bases. Germline-derived CDR1 and CDR2 are MDHEN and SYDVKM. V shed 2 bases, J shed 3 bases, and the junction held 7 bases outside the gene matches. The CDR3 totals 16 residues. The CDR3, as DNA: TGTGCCAGCAGTTTAGAACCGGGACAGTACAATCAGCCCCAGCATTTT. This encodes CASSLEPGQYNQPQHF.

V usage is TRBV12-3 or TRBV12-4 and J usage is TRBJ2-7; tentative D call: TRBD2 (6 bases). CDR3 length: 12 amino acids. The germline V and J ends were trimmed by 5 bases and 9 bases, with 14 bases remaining between them. The CDR3 spells CASSQEVGGQYV. The CDR3 DNA reads TGTGCCAGCAGTCAAGAGGTGGGGGGGCAGTACGTC.

The chain links TRBV30 to TRBJ1-1, with D possibly matching TRBD1 (5 bases). Trimming cost V 2 bases and J 1 base, with 11 bases left between them. The CDR3 consists of 14 residues. Germline CDR1 is GTSNPN and CDR2 is SVGIG (reference sequence). The CDR3 loop reads CAWSTIDRNTEAFF. The CDR3 nucleotides read TGTGCCTGGAGTACGATCGACAGGAACACTGAAGCTTTCTTT.

V gene TRBV9 combines with J gene TRBJ2-2; a weak D match, TRBD1 (5 bases). This CDR3 comprises 15 residues. CDR1 and CDR2 (germline): SGDLS, YYNGEE. V lost 0 bases, J lost 6 bases, and 12 bases lay in between. CDR3 DNA sequence: TGTGCCAGCAGCGTAGATCAGGGTAGATCCGGGGAGCTGTTTTTT. It is translated as CASSVDQGRSGELFF. Full variable domain (rest looked up from reference TRBV9 and TRBJ2-2): DSGVTQTPKHLITATGQRVTLRCSPRSGDLSVYWYQQSLDQGLQFLIQYYNGEERAKGNILERFSAQQFPDLHSELNLSSLELGDSALYFCASSVDQGRSGELFFGEGSRLTVL.

V gene TRBV2 combines with J gene TRBJ2-5; perhaps TRBD2 as D (6 bases). The CDR3 extends over 13 amino acids. CDR1 and CDR2 from the germline V gene are SNHLY and FYNNEI. V was clipped by 5 bases and J by 5 bases, with 12 bases between them. In nucleotides, the CDR3 is TGTGCCAGCAGTCTTCGACTAGAGGAGACCCAGTACTTC. It encodes CASSLRLEETQYF.

The V and J genes are TRBV20-1 and TRBJ1-2; 7 bases are shared with TRBD1. Germline loops: CDR1 DFQATT, CDR2 SNEGSKA (reference sequence). This CDR3 is 11 amino acids long. Losses at the gene ends were 7 bases for V and 8 bases for J; bases not matched to a gene: 7. CDR3 sequence (DNA): TGCAGTGTATGGGACAGTGAGGGCTACACCTTC. Protein product: CSVWDSEGYTF.

The chain joins TRBV5-1 to TRBJ1-6, with TRBD1 as a possible D gene (6 bases). The CDR3 is 17 residues long. V was cut by 3 bases and J by 8 bases, with 21 bases left in between. Germline loops: CDR1 SGHRS, CDR2 YFSETQ. This CDR3 reads CASSSGQNNWGDSPLHF. The CDR3 DNA follows: TGCGCCAGCAGCTCTGGACAGAACAACTGGGGTGATTCACCCCTCCACTTT.

The chain recombines TRBV5-4 with TRBJ2-3, with D perhaps TRBD1 (6 bases). CDR1 is SGHNT, CDR2 YYREEE, per germline (reference sequence). Trimming cost V 4 bases and J 5 bases, with 17 bases left between them. The CDR3 extends over 15 amino acids. The CDR3 loop reads CASSLETGVEDTQYF. For the CDR3, the DNA is TGTGCCAGCAGCCTAGAGACAGGAGTGGAAGATACGCAGTATTTT.

The chain couples TRBV5-1 to TRBJ1-1; TRBD1 matches 8 bases. V dropped 2 bases and J dropped 7; count of bases not matched to a gene: 10. The CDR3 length is 15 residues. Looked up from germline, CDR1 is SGHRS and CDR2 is YFSETQ. The CDR3 loop reads CASSFSGGASGEAFF. In DNA form, the CDR3 reads TGCGCCAGCAGCTTCTCAGGGGGCGCTTCAGGTGAAGCTTTCTTT.

This clone appeared a single time. V and J are TRBV6-1 and TRBJ2-7; D is perhaps TRBD1 or TRBD2 (5 bases each). The V end lost 4 bases, the J end lost 6 bases, and 22 bases lay between the germline ends. Germline assignment: CDR1 MNHNS and CDR2 SASEGT. The CDR3 is made up of 16 amino acids. CDR3 DNA sequence: TGTGCCAGCAGTGCCATGACAGCCCTCGGAGCGGTCGAGCAGTACGTC. It yields the protein CASSAMTALGAVEQYV.

The chain employs TRBV11-3 and TRBJ2-4; D is uncertain. Deletions cut 1 base from V and 5 bases from J, with 3 bases between. The CDR3 spans 12 residues. Germline V lookup: CDR1 SGHNT, CDR2 YENEEA. CDR3 sequence: CASSLGQNIQYF. DNA for the CDR3: TGTGCCAGCAGCTTAGGACAAAACATTCAGTACTTC.

The chain couples TRBV27 to TRBJ2-5, with 9 bases identical to TRBD1. The germline gives CDR1 MNHEY, CDR2 SMNVEV (reference sequence). The CDR3 extends over 15 amino acids. The V and J ends lost 1 base and 3 bases, in that order; junction bases with no gene match: 3. CDR3 in amino acids: CASSLLGTGKETQYF. CDR3 nucleotide sequence: TGTGCCAGCAGTTTATTAGGGACAGGGAAAGAGACCCAGTACTTC.

V gene TRBV6-5 combines with J gene TRBJ2-3; weak D call: TRBD1 (5 bases). Germline CDR1 MNHEY, CDR2 SVGAGI. The CDR3 has 13 residues. Trimming took 6 bases from V and 4 from J, leaving 11 bases between them. CDR3 nucleotide sequence: TGTGCCAGCAGCCGCAGGGATTCAGATACGCAGTATTTT. It is translated as CASSRRDSDTQYF.

This chain connects TRBV5-1 to TRBJ1-1; D is possibly TRBD1 (6 bases). CDR1 and CDR2 (germline): SGHRS, YFSETQ. CDR3 length: 15 residues. V lost 1 base and J 3 bases, leaving 13 bases between the germline ends. DNA for the CDR3: TGCGCCAGCAGCTTGAGGGGGGGCGCGGACACTGAAGCTTTCTTT. Residues: CASSLRGGADTEAFF.

The CDR3 DNA follows: TGTGCCACCAGCAGAGGCACAGGTAACAATCAGCCCCAGCATTTT. It codes for CATSRGTGNNQPQHF. V is TRBV15 and J is TRBJ1-5; maybe TRBD1 (5 bases). The germline V and J ends were trimmed by 1 base and 3 bases, with 10 bases remaining between them. The CDR3 spans 15 residues. Germline CDR1 reads LNHNV; CDR2 reads YYDKDF (reference sequence).

J is TRBJ1-1 and V is TRBV7-9; possibly TRBD1 for D (5 bases). The CDR3 has 13 residues. Per the germline V gene, CDR1 is SEHNR and CDR2 is FQNEAQ (reference sequence). V was shortened by 5 bases and J by 7 bases, with 14 bases between the two germline ends. CDR3 nucleotides: TGTGCCAGCAGCCCGGGGAACAGGTATGAAGCTTTCTTT. It specifies CASSPGNRYEAFF.